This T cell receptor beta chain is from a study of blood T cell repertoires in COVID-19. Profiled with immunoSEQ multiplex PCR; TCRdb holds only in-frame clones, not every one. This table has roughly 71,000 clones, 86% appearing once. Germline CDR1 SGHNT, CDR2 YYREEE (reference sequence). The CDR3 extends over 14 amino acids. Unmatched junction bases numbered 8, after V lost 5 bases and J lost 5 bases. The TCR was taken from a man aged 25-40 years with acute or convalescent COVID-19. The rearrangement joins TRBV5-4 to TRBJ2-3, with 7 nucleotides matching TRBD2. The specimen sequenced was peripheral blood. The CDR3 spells CASRGKWEGDTQYF. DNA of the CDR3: TGTGCCAGCAGGGGGAAGTGGGAGGGAGATACGCAGTATTTT.